This TCR beta chain was captured in a study of preoperative IRX-2 immunotherapy in early breast cancer. From its first to its last residue, the CDR3 has 11 amino acids. Concerning this clone: Likely a read error: the CDR3 ends without its conserved phenylalanine or tryptophan. The DNA is omitted, as the CDR3 cannot be located on it reliably, and the CDR3 follows TCRdb's listing.

Documented treatment: preoperative locoregional IRX-2 cytokine immunotherapy. Preoperative locoregional IRX-2 cytokine immunotherapy was tested in the phase Ib source study. Here immunoSEQ multiplex PCR was the method, and the copy in TCRdb shows in-frame clones only, minus some. The sample lists over a thousand clones, 64% occurring once. The clonotype was recovered from a human donor with breast cancer. The chain links TRBV6-7 to TRBJ1-6. TRBV6-7 is noted as an ORF with a role that remains uncertain. The sequencing here drew on tumor tissue, taken before IRX-2 immunotherapy. The CDR3 protein is CASSDVGRRGG.